These T cell receptor beta chains were read from a single sample in a study of blood T cells in healthy people across ages. TCRdb itself ran the 5' RACE reads through MiXCR, one entry per CDR3 protein. The sample has 580,000 or so distinct CDR3 sequences; more than 45% are singletons. Source material: blood. The receptors come from an elderly man in good health. CDR3s include the opening cysteine and the closing phenylalanine or tryptophan. Each record gives: J gene, V gene, D gene, clone size, CDR3 protein, CDR3 DNA. The D gene is left open where the match is weak. Not all rows give a size; the values are once, few, many and, for expanded clones, a class.

j_call: TRBJ2-7; v_call: TRBV20-1; d_call: NA; clone_size: NA; cdr3_aa: CSAWDGVEQYF; cdr3_nt: TGCAGTGCCTGGGACGGGGTCGAGCAGTACTTC
j_call: TRBJ2-1; v_call: TRBV27; d_call: TRBD2; clone_size: NA; cdr3_aa: CASSKGLAGGGEQFF; cdr3_nt: TGTGCCAGCAGTAAGGGACTAGCGGGAGGGGGAGAGCAGTTCTTC
j_call: TRBJ2-1; v_call: TRBV3-1; d_call: NA; clone_size: few; cdr3_aa: CASGRLPNEQFF; cdr3_nt: TGTGCCAGCGGGAGGTTACCCAATGAGCAGTTCTTC
j_call: TRBJ2-1; v_call: TRBV7-9; d_call: TRBD1; clone_size: NA; cdr3_aa: CASSQQGAEETQFF; cdr3_nt: TGTGCCAGCAGCCAACAGGGGGCCGAAGAGACCCAGTTCTTC
j_call: TRBJ2-1; v_call: TRBV11-1; d_call: NA; clone_size: NA; cdr3_aa: CASSRRDIQNNEQFF; cdr3_nt: TGTGCCAGCAGCAGACGGGACATCCAAAACAATGAGCAGTTCTTC
j_call: TRBJ2-5; v_call: TRBV12-3/TRBV12-4; d_call: TRBD2; clone_size: few; cdr3_aa: CASSSASGETQYF; cdr3_nt: TGTGCCAGCAGTTCGGCTAGCGGAGAGACCCAGTACTTC
j_call: TRBJ1-6; v_call: TRBV20-1; d_call: NA; clone_size: few; cdr3_aa: CSARAQDRDYNSPLHF; cdr3_nt: TGCAGTGCTAGAGCGCAAGACAGAGACTATAATTCACCCCTCCACTTT
j_call: TRBJ2-2; v_call: TRBV24-1; d_call: TRBD2; clone_size: NA; cdr3_aa: CATTGTSTGELFF; cdr3_nt: TGTGCCACCACAGGGACTAGCACCGGGGAGCTGTTTTTT
j_call: TRBJ2-7; v_call: TRBV5-5; d_call: NA; clone_size: NA; cdr3_aa: CASSLMVGTYYEQYF; cdr3_nt: TGTGCCAGCAGCCTCATGGTGGGGACATACTACGAGCAGTACTTC
j_call: TRBJ1-2; v_call: TRBV30; d_call: NA; clone_size: NA; cdr3_aa: CAWYRAGYTF; cdr3_nt: TGTGCCTGGTACAGGGCTGGCTACACCTTC
j_call: TRBJ2-3; v_call: TRBV28; d_call: NA; clone_size: NA; cdr3_aa: CASSRSSTSTDTQYF; cdr3_nt: TGTGCCAGCAGCCGATCATCAACTAGCACAGATACGCAGTATTTT
j_call: TRBJ2-1; v_call: TRBV7-3; d_call: TRBD2; clone_size: NA; cdr3_aa: CASSLEGGAAPRSYNEQFF; cdr3_nt: TGTGCCAGCAGCTTAGAGGGAGGGGCGGCCCCTAGGTCCTACAATGAGCAGTTCTTC
j_call: TRBJ2-3; v_call: TRBV19; d_call: TRBD1; clone_size: NA; cdr3_aa: CASWTGQGTDTQYF; cdr3_nt: TGTGCCAGTTGGACGGGACAGGGGACAGATACGCAGTATTTT
j_call: TRBJ2-2; v_call: TRBV29-1; d_call: NA; clone_size: NA; cdr3_aa: CSVEPTVNTGELFF; cdr3_nt: TGCAGCGTTGAACCTACAGTTAACACCGGGGAGCTGTTTTTT
j_call: TRBJ2-7; v_call: TRBV11-2; d_call: NA; clone_size: NA; cdr3_aa: CASSLEQARYEQYF; cdr3_nt: TGTGCCAGCAGCTTAGAGCAGGCTCGCTACGAGCAGTACTTC
j_call: TRBJ2-1; v_call: TRBV20-1; d_call: TRBD2; clone_size: NA; cdr3_aa: CSASPRGGLWNEQFF; cdr3_nt: TGCAGTGCTTCTCCACGGGGGGGCCTGTGGAATGAGCAGTTCTTC
j_call: TRBJ2-1; v_call: TRBV20-1; d_call: TRBD2; clone_size: once; cdr3_aa: CSARALSTSGGYNEQFF; cdr3_nt: TGCAGTGCTAGAGCCCTCTCGACTAGCGGGGGATACAATGAGCAGTTCTTC
j_call: TRBJ1-2; v_call: TRBV6-5; d_call: TRBD1; clone_size: many; cdr3_aa: CASSPLGQGAAWGYTF; cdr3_nt: TGTGCCAGCAGCCCTCTGGGACAGGGGGCTGCGTGGGGCTACACCTTC
j_call: TRBJ2-3; v_call: TRBV28; d_call: NA; clone_size: few; cdr3_aa: CASSFPDGPLTDTQYF; cdr3_nt: TGTGCCAGCAGTTTTCCCGACGGTCCGCTAACAGATACGCAGTATTTT
j_call: TRBJ2-7; v_call: TRBV27; d_call: NA; clone_size: NA; cdr3_aa: CASSFRQGSSYEQYF; cdr3_nt: TGTGCCAGCAGTTTTCGTCAGGGGAGCTCCTACGAGCAGTACTTC
j_call: TRBJ2-1; v_call: TRBV25-1; d_call: NA; clone_size: NA; cdr3_aa: CASTGWGTYNEQFF; cdr3_nt: TGTGCCAGCACGGGCTGGGGGACCTACAATGAGCAGTTCTTC
j_call: TRBJ2-1; v_call: TRBV24-1; d_call: NA; clone_size: NA; cdr3_aa: CATSGGSYNEQFF; cdr3_nt: TGTGCCACCAGTGGGGGCTCCTACAATGAGCAGTTCTTC
j_call: TRBJ1-2; v_call: TRBV6-5; d_call: NA; clone_size: NA; cdr3_aa: CASSYDLDRAGGYTF; cdr3_nt: TGTGCCAGCAGTTACGACCTGGACCGCGCTGGAGGCTACACCTTC
j_call: TRBJ2-7; v_call: TRBV30; d_call: NA; clone_size: NA; cdr3_aa: CACGEYYEQYF; cdr3_nt: TGTGCCTGTGGCGAGTACTACGAGCAGTACTTC
j_call: TRBJ1-4; v_call: TRBV21-1; d_call: NA; clone_size: NA; cdr3_aa: CASSRYLPEKLFF; cdr3_nt: TGTGCCAGCAGCAGGTACCTGCCGGAAAAACTGTTTTTT
j_call: TRBJ2-7; v_call: TRBV6-2/TRBV6-3; d_call: TRBD1; clone_size: NA; cdr3_aa: CASSSIQGATWSYEQYF; cdr3_nt: TGTGCCAGCAGTTCTATACAGGGGGCAACGTGGTCCTACGAGCAGTACTTC
j_call: TRBJ2-2; v_call: TRBV27; d_call: TRBD1; clone_size: NA; cdr3_aa: CASRDRSNTGELFF; cdr3_nt: TGTGCCAGCCGGGACAGGAGTAACACCGGGGAGCTGTTTTTT
j_call: TRBJ2-7; v_call: TRBV20-1; d_call: TRBD1; clone_size: few; cdr3_aa: CSASGQGFYEQYF; cdr3_nt: TGCAGTGCTTCGGGACAGGGGTTTTACGAGCAGTACTTC
j_call: TRBJ1-5; v_call: TRBV7-2; d_call: NA; clone_size: NA; cdr3_aa: CASSLVQGNNQPQHF; cdr3_nt: TGTGCCAGCAGCTTAGTCCAGGGCAACAATCAGCCCCAGCATTTT
j_call: TRBJ1-1; v_call: TRBV20-1; d_call: NA; clone_size: NA; cdr3_aa: CRSDNLVSSGAFF; cdr3_nt: TGCAGGAGTGATAACCTGGTTTCTTCGGGAGCTTTCTTT
j_call: TRBJ2-2; v_call: TRBV5-1; d_call: NA; clone_size: NA; cdr3_aa: CASRLHGTVDTGELFF; cdr3_nt: TGCGCCAGCAGACTCCACGGGACGGTTGACACCGGGGAGCTGTTTTTT
j_call: TRBJ2-1; v_call: TRBV27; d_call: NA; clone_size: NA; cdr3_aa: CASSLRTGWDNEQFF; cdr3_nt: TGTGCCAGCAGTCTCCGGACGGGGTGGGACAATGAGCAGTTCTTC
j_call: TRBJ1-4; v_call: TRBV29-1; d_call: NA; clone_size: NA; cdr3_aa: CSVVLGGQVNEKLFF; cdr3_nt: TGCAGCGTCGTCCTTGGTGGGCAGGTGAATGAAAAACTGTTTTTT
j_call: TRBJ1-4; v_call: TRBV12-3/TRBV12-4; d_call: TRBD1; clone_size: NA; cdr3_aa: CASSSNRGSGNEQLFF; cdr3_nt: TGTGCCAGCAGTTCCAACAGGGGGAGTGGTAATGAACAACTGTTTTTT
j_call: TRBJ2-4; v_call: TRBV2; d_call: NA; clone_size: few; cdr3_aa: CASSVLGQYF; cdr3_nt: TGTGCCAGCAGTGTTTTGGGGCAGTACTTC
j_call: TRBJ1-5; v_call: TRBV5-4; d_call: TRBD1; clone_size: NA; cdr3_aa: CASSLVGTEVGNQPQHF; cdr3_nt: TGTGCCAGCAGCTTGGTGGGGACAGAGGTAGGGAATCAGCCCCAGCATTTT
j_call: TRBJ2-7; v_call: TRBV5-1; d_call: NA; clone_size: few; cdr3_aa: CASSSNGLDSYEQYF; cdr3_nt: TGCGCCAGCAGCTCGAACGGACTGGACTCCTACGAGCAGTACTTC
j_call: TRBJ1-6; v_call: TRBV7-2; d_call: NA; clone_size: NA; cdr3_aa: CASSRDSGGNSPLHF; cdr3_nt: TGTGCCAGCAGTCGAGATTCCGGGGGGAATTCACCCCTCCACTTT
j_call: TRBJ1-2; v_call: TRBV30; d_call: TRBD1; clone_size: NA; cdr3_aa: CAWAGGDYGYTF; cdr3_nt: TGTGCCTGGGCAGGGGGGGACTATGGCTACACCTTC
j_call: TRBJ2-7; v_call: TRBV21-1; d_call: NA; clone_size: NA; cdr3_aa: CASSINPARVTSYEQYF; cdr3_nt: TGTGCCAGCAGCATAAATCCCGCCAGGGTGACCTCCTACGAGCAGTACTTC
j_call: TRBJ2-3; v_call: TRBV6-5; d_call: TRBD2; clone_size: many; cdr3_aa: CASGQQRGASTDTQYF; cdr3_nt: TGTGCCAGCGGCCAGCAGCGGGGAGCCAGCACAGATACGCAGTATTTT
j_call: TRBJ2-3; v_call: TRBV29-1; d_call: TRBD2; clone_size: NA; cdr3_aa: CSGHTSGGTDTQYF; cdr3_nt: TGCAGCGGTCATACTAGCGGAGGCACAGATACGCAGTATTTT
j_call: TRBJ2-1; v_call: TRBV6-5; d_call: NA; clone_size: many; cdr3_aa: CASSYGSGHSTSYNEQFF; cdr3_nt: TGTGCCAGCAGTTACGGCAGCGGGCACTCCACCTCTTACAATGAGCAGTTCTTC
j_call: TRBJ2-1; v_call: TRBV5-1; d_call: TRBD2; clone_size: NA; cdr3_aa: CASGTSGGIYNERFF; cdr3_nt: TGCGCCAGCGGGACTAGCGGGGGGATCTACAATGAGCGGTTCTTC
j_call: TRBJ2-7; v_call: TRBV2; d_call: TRBD2; clone_size: NA; cdr3_aa: CASRRGIAGYEQYF; cdr3_nt: TGTGCCAGCAGGAGAGGCATAGCGGGCTACGAGCAGTACTTC
j_call: TRBJ2-1; v_call: TRBV7-2; d_call: TRBD2; clone_size: NA; cdr3_aa: CASSLPIQGSGGRDEQFF; cdr3_nt: TGTGCCAGCAGCCTACCCATCCAGGGGAGCGGGGGACGGGATGAGCAGTTCTTC
j_call: TRBJ2-1; v_call: TRBV29-1; d_call: NA; clone_size: few; cdr3_aa: CSVRDDSDEQFF; cdr3_nt: TGCAGCGTGAGAGATGACAGCGATGAGCAGTTCTTC
j_call: TRBJ2-7; v_call: TRBV28; d_call: TRBD2; clone_size: NA; cdr3_aa: CASSFHGGSSGEQYF; cdr3_nt: TGTGCCAGCAGTTTTCATGGCGGGAGTTCGGGCGAGCAGTACTTC
j_call: TRBJ2-1; v_call: TRBV12-3/TRBV12-4; d_call: TRBD2; clone_size: few; cdr3_aa: CASISGLAAWNEQFF; cdr3_nt: TGTGCCAGCATCTCAGGCCTAGCGGCCTGGAATGAGCAGTTCTTC
j_call: TRBJ2-7; v_call: TRBV20-1; d_call: TRBD2; clone_size: NA; cdr3_aa: CSARAPSGSYEQYF; cdr3_nt: TGCAGTGCTAGAGCTCCTAGCGGGAGCTACGAGCAGTACTTC
j_call: TRBJ2-1; v_call: TRBV6-2/TRBV6-3; d_call: TRBD2; clone_size: NA; cdr3_aa: CASSYTLSSGGSYNEQFF; cdr3_nt: TGTGCCAGCAGTTACACCCTGTCGAGCGGGGGTTCCTACAATGAGCAGTTCTTC
j_call: TRBJ2-5; v_call: TRBV7-2; d_call: NA; clone_size: NA; cdr3_aa: CASSPLGVGETQYF; cdr3_nt: TGTGCCAGCAGCCCCCTAGGGGTAGGGGAGACCCAGTACTTC